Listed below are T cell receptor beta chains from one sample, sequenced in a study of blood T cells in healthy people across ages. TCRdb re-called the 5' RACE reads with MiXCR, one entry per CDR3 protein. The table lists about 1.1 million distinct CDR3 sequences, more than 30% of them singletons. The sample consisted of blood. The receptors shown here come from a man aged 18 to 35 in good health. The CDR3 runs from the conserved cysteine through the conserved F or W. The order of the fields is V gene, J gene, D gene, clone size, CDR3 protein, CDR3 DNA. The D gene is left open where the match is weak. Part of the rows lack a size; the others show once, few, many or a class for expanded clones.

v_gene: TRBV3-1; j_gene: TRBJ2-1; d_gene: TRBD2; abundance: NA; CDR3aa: CASQGSGQRGYNEQFF; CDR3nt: TGTGCCTCCCAAGGGAGCGGCCAGCGGGGGTACAATGAGCAGTTCTTC
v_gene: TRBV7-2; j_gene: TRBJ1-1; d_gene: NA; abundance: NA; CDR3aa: CASNSPLGRNTEAFF; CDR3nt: TGTGCCAGCAACTCCCCACTGGGTCGTAACACTGAAGCTTTCTTT
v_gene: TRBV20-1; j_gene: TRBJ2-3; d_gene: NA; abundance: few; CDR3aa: CSARPGASSDTQYF; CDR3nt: TGCAGTGCTAGACCAGGGGCTAGTTCAGATACGCAGTATTTT
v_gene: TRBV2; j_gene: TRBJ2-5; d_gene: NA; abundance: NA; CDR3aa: CTTKPGGETQYF; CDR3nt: TGTACCACCAAGCCCGGGGGAGAGACCCAGTACTTC
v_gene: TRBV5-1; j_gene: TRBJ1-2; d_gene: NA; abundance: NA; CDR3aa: CASSQMTGGGYTF; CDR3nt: TGCGCCAGCAGCCAGATGACCGGGGGAGGCTACACCTTC
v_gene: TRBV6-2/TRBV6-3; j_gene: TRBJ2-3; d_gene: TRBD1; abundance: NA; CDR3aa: CASSNTGADTQYF; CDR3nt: TGTGCCAGCAGTAACACAGGGGCAGATACGCAGTATTTT
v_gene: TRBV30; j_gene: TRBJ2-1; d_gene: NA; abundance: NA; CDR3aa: CAWSRSNQYNEQFF; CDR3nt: TGTGCCTGGAGTAGGTCAAACCAATACAATGAGCAGTTCTTC
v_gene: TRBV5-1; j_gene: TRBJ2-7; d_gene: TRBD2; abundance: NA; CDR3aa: CTSSLVAGGTYEQYF; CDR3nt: TGCACCAGCAGCTTGGTAGCGGGGGGAACCTACGAGCAGTACTTC
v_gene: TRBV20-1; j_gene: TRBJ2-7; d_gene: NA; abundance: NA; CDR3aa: CSARDQLDFPYEQYF; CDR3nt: TGCAGTGCTAGAGATCAGTTGGACTTCCCCTACGAGCAGTACTTC
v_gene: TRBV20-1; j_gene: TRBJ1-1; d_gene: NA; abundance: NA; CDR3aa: CSARVNRVKTEAFF; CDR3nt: TGCAGTGCTAGAGTCAACAGGGTCAAAACTGAAGCTTTCTTT
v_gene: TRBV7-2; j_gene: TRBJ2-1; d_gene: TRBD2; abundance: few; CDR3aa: CASSLGGTSNNEQFF; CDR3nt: TGTGCCAGCAGCTTAGGCGGGACTAGCAACAATGAGCAGTTCTTC
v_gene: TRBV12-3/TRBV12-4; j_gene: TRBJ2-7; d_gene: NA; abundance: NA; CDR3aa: CASSLSAGSSYEQYF; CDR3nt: TGTGCCAGCAGTTTATCGGCAGGGAGCTCCTACGAGCAGTACTTC
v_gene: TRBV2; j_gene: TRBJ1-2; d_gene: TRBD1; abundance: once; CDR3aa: CANRADRGYNYGYTF; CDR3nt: TGTGCCAACAGGGCCGACAGGGGATATAACTATGGCTACACCTTC
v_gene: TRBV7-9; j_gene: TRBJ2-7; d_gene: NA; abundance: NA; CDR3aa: CASSPRQVYEQYF; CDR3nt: TGTGCCAGCAGCCCACGACAGGTCTACGAGCAGTACTTC
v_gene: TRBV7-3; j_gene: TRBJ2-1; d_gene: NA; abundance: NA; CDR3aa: CASSLGRADYNEQFF; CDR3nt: TGTGCCAGCAGCCTAGGACGAGCGGACTACAATGAGCAGTTCTTC
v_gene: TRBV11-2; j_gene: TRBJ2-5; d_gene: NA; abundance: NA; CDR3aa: CASSSRGGPTQETQYF; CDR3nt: TGTGCCAGCAGCTCCAGAGGGGGACCGACACAAGAGACCCAGTACTTC
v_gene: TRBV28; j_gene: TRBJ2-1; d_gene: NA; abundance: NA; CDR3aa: CASSPPGHFQETQFF; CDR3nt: TGTGCCAGCAGTCCTCCCGGACACTTCCAAGAGACCCAGTTCTTC
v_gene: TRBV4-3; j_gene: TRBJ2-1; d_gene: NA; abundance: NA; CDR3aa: CASSLEGRGEQFF; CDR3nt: TGCGCCAGCAGCCTGGAGGGGCGTGGTGAGCAGTTCTTC
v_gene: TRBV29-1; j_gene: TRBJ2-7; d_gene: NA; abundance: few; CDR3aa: CSVEDRGNVGPYEQYF; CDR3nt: TGCAGCGTTGAAGACAGGGGTAACGTCGGACCCTACGAGCAGTACTTC
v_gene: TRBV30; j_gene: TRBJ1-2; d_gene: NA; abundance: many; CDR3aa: CAWSRGNYGYTF; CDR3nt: TGTGCCTGGAGTCGGGGTAACTATGGCTACACCTTC
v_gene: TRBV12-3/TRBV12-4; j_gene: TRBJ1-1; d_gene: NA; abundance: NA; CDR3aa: CASSLGEMNTEAFF; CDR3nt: TGTGCCAGCAGTTTGGGGGAGATGAACACTGAAGCTTTCTTT
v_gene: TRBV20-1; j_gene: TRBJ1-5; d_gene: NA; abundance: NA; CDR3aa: CSAQKGGGQPQHF; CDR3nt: TGCAGTGCTCAAAAGGGGGGGGGCCAGCCCCAGCATTTT
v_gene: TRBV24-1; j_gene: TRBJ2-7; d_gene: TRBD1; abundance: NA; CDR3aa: CATSGGQGYEQYF; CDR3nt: TGTGCCACCAGTGGTGGACAGGGCTACGAGCAGTACTTC
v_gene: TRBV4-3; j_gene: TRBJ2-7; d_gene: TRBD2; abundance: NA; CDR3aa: CASSQGHSGSYEQYF; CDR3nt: TGCGCCAGCAGCCAAGGACATAGCGGGAGCTACGAGCAGTACTTC
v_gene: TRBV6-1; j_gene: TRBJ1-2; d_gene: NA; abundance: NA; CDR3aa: CASSDGTANYGYTF; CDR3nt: TGTGCCAGCAGTGATGGGACGGCAAACTATGGCTACACCTTC
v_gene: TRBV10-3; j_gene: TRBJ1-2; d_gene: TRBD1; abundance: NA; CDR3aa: CAISEQGVVYGYTF; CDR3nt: TGTGCCATCAGTGAGCAGGGGGTAGTCTATGGCTACACCTTC
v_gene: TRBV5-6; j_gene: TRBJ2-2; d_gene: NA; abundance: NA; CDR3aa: CASSLLPGPDTGELFF; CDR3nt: TGTGCCAGCAGCTTGCTCCCGGGCCCCGACACCGGGGAGCTGTTTTTT
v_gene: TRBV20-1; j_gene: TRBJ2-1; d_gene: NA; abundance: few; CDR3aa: CSAPTEDEQFF; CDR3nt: TGCAGTGCTCCGACCGAGGATGAGCAGTTCTTC
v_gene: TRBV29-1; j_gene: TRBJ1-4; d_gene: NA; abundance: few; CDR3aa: CSVGGATNEKLFF; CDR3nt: TGCAGCGTTGGGGGGGCAACTAATGAAAAACTGTTTTTT
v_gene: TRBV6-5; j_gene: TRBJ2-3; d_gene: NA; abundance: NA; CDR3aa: CASSRQRSTDTQYF; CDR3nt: TGTGCCAGCAGCCGCCAGAGAAGCACAGATACGCAGTATTTT
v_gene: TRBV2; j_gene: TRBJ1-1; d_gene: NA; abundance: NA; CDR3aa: CASSDGTSEAPEAFF; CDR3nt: TGTGCCAGCAGTGATGGGACTTCGGAGGCCCCTGAAGCTTTCTTT
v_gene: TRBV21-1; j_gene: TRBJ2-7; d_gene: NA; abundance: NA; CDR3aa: CASSKVWWGPYEQYF; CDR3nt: TGTGCCAGCAGCAAAGTTTGGTGGGGCCCCTACGAGCAGTACTTC
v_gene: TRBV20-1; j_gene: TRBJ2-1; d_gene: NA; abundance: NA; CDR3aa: CSARDRGTAYNEQFF; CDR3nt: TGCAGTGCTAGAGATCGGGGAACCGCCTACAATGAGCAGTTCTTC